This TCR beta chain was sequenced in a study of cytomegalovirus exposure and HLA in healthy donors. Overall study: Previous work identified 100 million or so unique TCR beta sequences from about 179 million T cells. The study's findings and limits: A missense variant in DCLRE1C was later tied to TCR beta V- and J-gene trimming.

Donors counted as nominally healthy when sampled, yet unrecorded immune exposures were likely. PCR amplification relied on 60 Vbeta primers (plus 13 Jbeta primers). Profiling relied on immunoSEQ multiplex PCR, and the TCRdb table lists in-frame clones only, not all of them. There are approximately 140,000 clones in the sample, with around 1.5% held by the top ten. The CDR3 has 13 amino acids. Germline V gene sequence: CDR1 SQVTM, CDR2 ANQGSEA. The ends lost 2 bases at V and 1 base at J; junction bases unmatched: 1. For this clone: No antigen is known for it.

This TCR was recovered from a woman in her 50s in good health and CMV-seronegative. This chain joins TRBV29-1 and TRBJ1-2, with 7 bases identical to TRBD1. The sample taken for sequencing was PBMCs. CDR3 DNA sequence: TGCAGCGTTGAAACAGGGGATAACTATGGCTACACCTTC. This codes for CSVETGDNYGYTF. Full variable domain (outside the CDR3, taken from reference TRBV29-1 and TRBJ1-2): SAVISQKPSRDICQRGTSLTIQCQVDSQVTMMFWYRQQPGQSLTLIATANQGSEATYESGFVIDKFPISRPNLTFSTLTVSNMSPEDSSIYLCSVETGDNYGYTFGSGTRLTVV.